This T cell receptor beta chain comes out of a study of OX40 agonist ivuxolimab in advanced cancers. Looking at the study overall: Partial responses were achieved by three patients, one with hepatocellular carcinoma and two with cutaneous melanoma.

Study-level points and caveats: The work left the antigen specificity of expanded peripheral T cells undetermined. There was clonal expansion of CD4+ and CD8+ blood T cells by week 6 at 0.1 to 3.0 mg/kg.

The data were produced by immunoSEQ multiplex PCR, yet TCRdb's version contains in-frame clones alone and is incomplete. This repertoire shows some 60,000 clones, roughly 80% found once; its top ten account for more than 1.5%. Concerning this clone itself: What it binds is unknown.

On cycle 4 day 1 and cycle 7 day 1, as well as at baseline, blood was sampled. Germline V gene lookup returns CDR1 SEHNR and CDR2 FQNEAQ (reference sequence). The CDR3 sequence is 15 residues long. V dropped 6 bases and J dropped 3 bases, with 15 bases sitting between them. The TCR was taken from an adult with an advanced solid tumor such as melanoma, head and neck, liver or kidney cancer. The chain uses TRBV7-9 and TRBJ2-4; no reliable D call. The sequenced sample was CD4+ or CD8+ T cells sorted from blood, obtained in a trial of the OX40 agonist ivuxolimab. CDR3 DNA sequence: TGTGCCAGCAGTTTTACCCGGACGGGCAAAAACATTCAGTACTTC. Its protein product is CASSFTRTGKNIQYF.